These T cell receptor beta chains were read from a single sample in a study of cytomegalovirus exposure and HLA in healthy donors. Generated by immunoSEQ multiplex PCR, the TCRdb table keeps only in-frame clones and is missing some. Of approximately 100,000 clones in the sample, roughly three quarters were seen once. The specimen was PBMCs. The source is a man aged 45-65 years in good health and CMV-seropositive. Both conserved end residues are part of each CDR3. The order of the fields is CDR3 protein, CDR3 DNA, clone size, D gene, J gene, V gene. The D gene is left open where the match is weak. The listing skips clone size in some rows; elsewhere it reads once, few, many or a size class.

CDR3 protein: CASSLQVNQPQHF
CDR3 DNA: TGCGCCAGCAGCCTACAGGTCAATCAGCCCCAGCATTTT
clone size: once
D gene: -
J gene: TRBJ1-5
V gene: TRBV4-3

CDR3 protein: CAWTGVNSPLHF
CDR3 DNA: TGTGCCTGGACAGGGGTCAATTCACCCCTCCACTTT
clone size: -
D gene: -
J gene: TRBJ1-6
V gene: TRBV30

CDR3 protein: CASAGHSYGYTF
CDR3 DNA: TGTGCCAGTGCTGGACACTCCTATGGCTACACCTTC
clone size: -
D gene: -
J gene: TRBJ1-2
V gene: TRBV19

CDR3 protein: CASSIDTGLTEAFF
CDR3 DNA: TGTGCCAGTAGTATAGATACAGGGTTAACTGAAGCTTTCTTT
clone size: -
D gene: -
J gene: TRBJ1-1
V gene: TRBV19

CDR3 protein: CASSPYGQENQPQHF
CDR3 DNA: TGTGCCAGCAGCCCCTACGGCCAGGAAAATCAGCCCCAGCATTTT
clone size: -
D gene: -
J gene: TRBJ1-5
V gene: TRBV4-2

CDR3 protein: CASSQPPGQGTREQYF
CDR3 DNA: TGTGCCAGCAGCCAACCACCGGGACAGGGAACGAGGGAGCAGTACTTC
clone size: few
D gene: TRBD1
J gene: TRBJ2-5
V gene: TRBV4-2

CDR3 protein: CASSLPDSNQPQHF
CDR3 DNA: TGTGCCAGCAGTTTGCCAGATAGCAATCAGCCCCAGCATTTT
clone size: -
D gene: -
J gene: TRBJ1-5
V gene: TRBV28

CDR3 protein: CASSLTGMNTGELFF
CDR3 DNA: TGCGCCAGCAGCTTAACGGGTATGAACACCGGGGAGCTGTTTTTT
clone size: -
D gene: -
J gene: TRBJ2-2
V gene: TRBV5-1

CDR3 protein: CASSLQSGSSTGELFF
CDR3 DNA: TGTGCCAGCAGCTTGCAAAGCGGGAGTAGTACCGGGGAGCTGTTTTTT
clone size: few
D gene: TRBD2
J gene: TRBJ2-2
V gene: TRBV7-9

CDR3 protein: CASSLVTTGLRNTIYF
CDR3 DNA: TGTGCCAGCAGCTTAGTCACGACAGGCTTAAGAAACACCATATATTTT
clone size: -
D gene: -
J gene: TRBJ1-3
V gene: TRBV7-2

CDR3 protein: CASSTTGALSGANVLTF
CDR3 DNA: TGTGCCAGCTCAACGACAGGGGCCCTCTCTGGGGCCAACGTCCTGACTTTC
clone size: -
D gene: TRBD1
J gene: TRBJ2-6
V gene: TRBV18

CDR3 protein: CASSPRDFADTQYF
CDR3 DNA: TGTGCCAGCAGTCCCAGGGACTTTGCAGATACGCAGTATTTT
clone size: once
D gene: -
J gene: TRBJ2-3
V gene: TRBV27

CDR3 protein: CASSYGGSLNIQYF
CDR3 DNA: TGTGCCAGCAGTTACGGCGGGAGTCTTAACATTCAGTACTTC
clone size: -
D gene: TRBD2
J gene: TRBJ2-4
V gene: TRBV6-5

CDR3 protein: CASTSTGANSPLHF
CDR3 DNA: TGTGCCAGCACCTCGACAGGAGCAAATTCACCCCTCCACTTT
clone size: -
D gene: -
J gene: TRBJ1-6
V gene: TRBV6-5

CDR3 protein: CASSYSRGRLSYEQHF
CDR3 DNA: TGTGCCAGCAGTTACTCGAGGGGGCGACTCTCCTACGAGCAGCACTTC
clone size: -
D gene: TRBD1
J gene: TRBJ2-7
V gene: TRBV6-6

CDR3 protein: CASSLRTGGWGTQYF
CDR3 DNA: TGTGCCAGCAGCCTCCGGACAGGGGGCTGGGGGACCCAGTACTTC
clone size: -
D gene: TRBD1
J gene: TRBJ2-5
V gene: TRBV9

CDR3 protein: CASSFPDRVTDTQYF
CDR3 DNA: TGTGCCAGCAGTTTCCCTGACAGGGTCACAGATACGCAGTATTTT
clone size: few
D gene: TRBD1
J gene: TRBJ2-3
V gene: TRBV28

CDR3 protein: CASSLSGVGDQETQYF
CDR3 DNA: TGTGCCAGCAGTTTAAGTGGGGTAGGGGACCAAGAGACCCAGTACTTC
clone size: -
D gene: -
J gene: TRBJ2-5
V gene: TRBV28

CDR3 protein: CASSLDRAHYGYTF
CDR3 DNA: TGCGCCAGCAGCTTAGACAGGGCCCACTATGGCTACACCTTC
clone size: -
D gene: TRBD1
J gene: TRBJ1-2
V gene: TRBV5-1

CDR3 protein: CASRIGLAGAGELFF
CDR3 DNA: TGTGCCAGCAGGATAGGACTAGCGGGAGCCGGGGAGCTGTTTTTT
clone size: -
D gene: TRBD2
J gene: TRBJ2-2
V gene: TRBV2

CDR3 protein: CASDQTGLNTEAFF
CDR3 DNA: TGTGCCAGCGACCAGACAGGGTTGAACACTGAAGCTTTCTTT
clone size: -
D gene: TRBD1
J gene: TRBJ1-1
V gene: TRBV6-1

CDR3 protein: CAWNPTSGRDNEQFF
CDR3 DNA: TGTGCCTGGAACCCGACTAGCGGGAGGGACAATGAGCAGTTCTTC
clone size: -
D gene: TRBD2
J gene: TRBJ2-1
V gene: TRBV30

CDR3 protein: CASSQDRPGGSEQYF
CDR3 DNA: TGCGCCAGCAGCCAAGATCGCCCGGGGGGGAGCGAGCAGTACTTC
clone size: -
D gene: TRBD2
J gene: TRBJ2-7
V gene: TRBV4-1

CDR3 protein: CATSREFPGSSYNEQFF
CDR3 DNA: TGTGCCACCAGCAGAGAGTTTCCGGGTAGCTCCTACAATGAGCAGTTCTTC
clone size: -
D gene: -
J gene: TRBJ2-1
V gene: TRBV15

CDR3 protein: CASSDGLAGGPSGELFF
CDR3 DNA: TGTGCCAGCAGCGACGGACTAGCGGGAGGGCCGAGCGGGGAGCTGTTTTTT
clone size: -
D gene: TRBD2
J gene: TRBJ2-2
V gene: TRBV5-6

CDR3 protein: CASSIGLLGQETQYF
CDR3 DNA: TGTGCCAGTAGTATCGGACTACTGGGCCAAGAGACCCAGTACTTC
clone size: -
D gene: -
J gene: TRBJ2-5
V gene: TRBV19

CDR3 protein: CASSESGTGVPHEQYF
CDR3 DNA: TGTGCCAGCAGTGAGTCCGGGACAGGGGTCCCCCACGAGCAGTACTTC
clone size: -
D gene: TRBD1
J gene: TRBJ2-7
V gene: TRBV25-1

CDR3 protein: CASSPGQGWLYEQYF
CDR3 DNA: TGTGCCAGCTCCCCGGGACAGGGGTGGCTCTACGAGCAGTACTTC
clone size: -
D gene: TRBD1
J gene: TRBJ2-7
V gene: TRBV18

CDR3 protein: CSGSFPPAGYNEQFF
CDR3 DNA: TGCAGCGGTTCTTTTCCGCCCGCGGGATACAATGAGCAGTTCTTC
clone size: -
D gene: -
J gene: TRBJ2-1
V gene: TRBV29-1

CDR3 protein: CASSMDMNYGYTF
CDR3 DNA: TGTGCCAGTAGTATGGACATGAACTATGGCTACACCTTC
clone size: once
D gene: -
J gene: TRBJ1-2
V gene: TRBV19

CDR3 protein: CASSDREGGVYEQFF
CDR3 DNA: TGTGCCAGCAGTGACCGGGAGGGCGGCGTCTATGAGCAGTTCTTC
clone size: few
D gene: TRBD2
J gene: TRBJ2-1
V gene: TRBV25-1

CDR3 protein: CASSQDRGSEQYF
CDR3 DNA: TGCGCCAGCAGCCAAGATAGAGGGAGCGAGCAGTACTTC
clone size: -
D gene: -
J gene: TRBJ2-7
V gene: TRBV4-3

CDR3 protein: CASSEALRDREDSPLHF
CDR3 DNA: TGTGCCAGCAGTGAAGCGCTTAGGGACAGGGAGGATTCACCCCTCCACTTT
clone size: -
D gene: TRBD1
J gene: TRBJ1-6
V gene: TRBV2

CDR3 protein: CSSSQGNQPQHF
CDR3 DNA: TGTTCCAGCAGCCAGGGCAATCAGCCCCAGCATTTT
clone size: -
D gene: -
J gene: TRBJ1-5
V gene: TRBV7-9

CDR3 protein: CASGRDSYNSPLHF
CDR3 DNA: TGTGCCAGCGGCAGGGACAGCTATAATTCACCCCTCCACTTT
clone size: -
D gene: TRBD1
J gene: TRBJ1-6
V gene: TRBV7-9

CDR3 protein: CASTPVQPSYEQYF
CDR3 DNA: TGTGCCAGCACCCCAGTCCAACCGTCCTACGAGCAGTACTTC
clone size: once
D gene: -
J gene: TRBJ2-7
V gene: TRBV6-6

CDR3 protein: CASSFLSQGSTEAFF
CDR3 DNA: TGTGCCAGCAGTTTTCTGTCGCAGGGCAGCACTGAAGCTTTCTTT
clone size: -
D gene: -
J gene: TRBJ1-1
V gene: TRBV27

CDR3 protein: CASSSRTSGTDTQYF
CDR3 DNA: TGTGCCAGCAGCTCACGGACTAGCGGCACAGATACGCAGTATTTT
clone size: few
D gene: TRBD2
J gene: TRBJ2-3
V gene: TRBV7-2

CDR3 protein: CASSQAVIPYEQYF
CDR3 DNA: TGTGCCAGCAGCCAAGCGGTGATACCCTACGAGCAGTACTTC
clone size: -
D gene: -
J gene: TRBJ2-7
V gene: TRBV7-6

CDR3 protein: CASSTQGGEETQYF
CDR3 DNA: TGCGCCAGCAGCACACAGGGTGGGGAAGAGACCCAGTACTTC
clone size: -
D gene: -
J gene: TRBJ2-5
V gene: TRBV5-1

CDR3 protein: CSVGDSPEAFF
CDR3 DNA: TGCAGCGTTGGGGACAGCCCTGAAGCTTTCTTT
clone size: few
D gene: TRBD1
J gene: TRBJ1-1
V gene: TRBV29-1

CDR3 protein: CASRFAGEGEKLFF
CDR3 DNA: TGTGCCAGCAGATTCGCAGGGGAGGGTGAAAAACTGTTTTTT
clone size: -
D gene: -
J gene: TRBJ1-4
V gene: TRBV27